The rows below give T cell receptor beta chains drawn from one sample of a study of cytomegalovirus exposure and HLA in healthy donors. Using immunoSEQ multiplex PCR, the repertoire was profiled, and TCRdb retains in-frame clones only, with some absent. The sample yields fewer than 100,000 clones, over 65% seen once. The sample was PBMCs. These receptors originate from a man in his 60s in good health and CMV-seropositive. The CDR3 runs from the conserved cysteine through the conserved F or W. A D gene is named only where the DNA matches it firmly. Size values are once, few and many counts, or a class for expanded clones, and some rows have none.

D gene	J gene	V gene	CDR3 length	clone size	CDR3 DNA	CDR3 protein
TRBD2	TRBJ2-3	TRBV6-5	16	NA	TGTGCCAGCAGTTATGAAACGCGGGGGGGCGGGGATACGCAGTATTTT	CASSYETRGGGDTQYF
NA	TRBJ1-6	TRBV7-8	15	NA	TGTGCCAGCAGCCCTGGGAGCTCCTATAATTCACCCCTCCACTTT	CASSPGSSYNSPLHF
NA	TRBJ2-3	TRBV5-6	14	NA	TGTGCCAGCAGCTTAACTAGGCGCACAGATACGCAGTATTTT	CASSLTRRTDTQYF
TRBD1	TRBJ2-7	TRBV28	14	NA	TGTGCCAGCAGTTTACCAACAGGGGGCTACGAGCAGTACTTC	CASSLPTGGYEQYF
NA	TRBJ1-4	TRBV27	14	NA	TGTGCCAGCAGTTTCTACGGTCGGAATGAAAAACTGTTTTTT	CASSFYGRNEKLFF
NA	TRBJ2-2	TRBV5-1	14	NA	TGCGCCAGCAGCTCGGTTACGAACACCGGGGAGCTGTTTTTT	CASSSVTNTGELFF
TRBD1	TRBJ2-7	TRBV28	15	NA	TGTGCCAGCAGTTTAGTCCGACAGGGGGCCGGAGAGCAGTACTTC	CASSLVRQGAGEQYF
NA	TRBJ2-7	TRBV19	12	NA	TGTGCCAGTAGTACACGGGGCTACGAGCAGTACTTC	CASSTRGYEQYF
NA	TRBJ2-7	TRBV15	14	NA	TGTGCCACCAGCAGAGACTACGGCTCCTACGAGCAGTACTTC	CATSRDYGSYEQYF
TRBD1	TRBJ2-6	TRBV27	17	NA	TGTGCCAGCAGACCGCAAGGACAGGGGGCTGGGGCCAACGTCCTGACTTTC	CASRPQGQGAGANVLTF
TRBD1	TRBJ1-1	TRBV5-1	13	few	TGCGCCAGCCAGACAGGGCTGAACACTGAAGCTTTCTTT	CASQTGLNTEAFF
NA	TRBJ1-2	TRBV30	11	NA	TGTGCCTGGAGTGCTTCCCATGGCTACACCTTC	CAWSASHGYTF
TRBD2	TRBJ2-2	TRBV4-1	18	NA	TGCGCCAGCAGACCAAGGACTAGCGGGGGGGCCATCACCGGGGAGCTGTTTTTT	CASRPRTSGGAITGELFF
TRBD2	TRBJ2-1	TRBV2	18	NA	TGTGCCAGCACCCTCAGACTAGCGGGACGGAGCTCCTACAATGAGCAGTTCTTC	CASTLRLAGRSSYNEQFF
NA	TRBJ1-1	TRBV20-1	11	NA	TGCAGTGCCCCTACAGGGTCTGAAGCTTTCTTT	CSAPTGSEAFF
NA	TRBJ2-5	TRBV5-5	16	NA	TGTGCCAGCAGCGGTGGGGCCATTGAGTACCAAGAGACCCAGTACTTC	CASSGGAIEYQETQYF
TRBD1	TRBJ1-2	TRBV10-3	13	NA	TGTGCCACCGGCGGGCAGGGGGGCTATGGCTACACCTTC	CATGGQGGYGYTF
NA	TRBJ2-3	TRBV5-1	13	NA	TGCGCCAGCAGCAGGGGTAGCACAGATACGCAGTATTTT	CASSRGSTDTQYF
TRBD2	TRBJ2-1	TRBV7-2	14	NA	TGTGCCAGCAGCTTAAGGCGGGGGGGATCTGAGCAGTTCTTC	CASSLRRGGSEQFF
NA	TRBJ2-1	TRBV19	16	NA	TGTGCCAGTAGTATGGGGACCAGGGGCTGGATCAATGAGCAGTTCTTC	CASSMGTRGWINEQFF
NA	TRBJ1-4	TRBV29-1	11	NA	TGCAGCGTTGACCATTTTGAAAAACTGTTTTTT	CSVDHFEKLFF
TRBD1	TRBJ1-1	TRBV7-2	14	few	TGTGCCAGCAGCCGGGACAGGGCAGGCACTGAAGCTTTCTTT	CASSRDRAGTEAFF
NA	TRBJ1-5	TRBV4-1	15	NA	TGCGCCAGCAGCCAATTCAGTCATAGCAATCAGCCCCAGCATTTT	CASSQFSHSNQPQHF
TRBD1	TRBJ2-5	TRBV4-1	15	NA	TGCGCCAGCAGCCAAGATAGGACAGGACAAGAGACCCAGTACTTC	CASSQDRTGQETQYF
NA	TRBJ2-7	TRBV5-4	16	NA	TGTGCCAGCAGCTTTGGCAGGGGTGAGGCTCGGTACGAGCAGTACTTC	CASSFGRGEARYEQYF
NA	TRBJ2-7	TRBV7-6	14	NA	TGTGCCAGCAGCAGAACCGGGGTCTCCTACGAGCAGTACTTC	CASSRTGVSYEQYF
NA	TRBJ2-6	TRBV18	16	NA	TGTGCCAGCTCATCGACGGAGAGCTCTGGGGCCAACGTCCTGACTTTC	CASSSTESSGANVLTF
NA	TRBJ2-3	TRBV5-7	14	once	TGTGCCAGCAGCTACTCCCTTAGCACAGATACGCAGTATTTT	CASSYSLSTDTQYF
NA	TRBJ2-7	TRBV13	14	NA	TGTGCCAGCAGCTTAGGAGGGGTGGCCTACGAGCAGTACTTC	CASSLGGVAYEQYF
NA	TRBJ2-7	TRBV4-3	15	NA	TGCGCCAGCAGCCGCAACCAGGGGTCCTCCTACGAGCAGTACTTC	CASSRNQGSSYEQYF
TRBD1	TRBJ2-7	TRBV2	14	NA	TGTGCCAGCGGGAAAGGGCAGGGGGTTTACGAGCAGTACTTC	CASGKGQGVYEQYF
NA	TRBJ1-1	TRBV10-2	13	few	TGCGCCAGCACCGTACAGGGCAACACTGAAGCTTTCTTT	CASTVQGNTEAFF
NA	TRBJ2-7	TRBV19	12	NA	TGTGCCAGTGCCGCCAGCGCCTACGAGCAGTACTTC	CASAASAYEQYF
TRBD2	TRBJ2-1	TRBV5-4	16	NA	TGTGCCAGCAGCTTGGGTCCTAGCGGGGGGAACAATGAGCAGTTCTTC	CASSLGPSGGNNEQFF
TRBD2	TRBJ2-7	TRBV4-2	14	NA	TGTGCCAGCAGCCCTAGCGGGGGGACCTACGAGCAGTACTTC	CASSPSGGTYEQYF
NA	TRBJ1-3	TRBV9	16	few	TGTGCCAGCAGCGTAACAGGTTCTCTCTCTGGAAACACCATATATTTT	CASSVTGSLSGNTIYF
NA	TRBJ1-5	TRBV6-5	13	NA	TGTGCCAGCAGTTACGTAGGGAGGCAGTCCCAGCATTTT	CASSYVGRQSQHF
NA	TRBJ1-2	TRBV10-3	15	NA	TGTGCCATCAGTGAGAACGCAGGGGATCCCTATGGCTACACCTTC	CAISENAGDPYGYTF
NA	TRBJ2-1	TRBV7-2	14	NA	TGTGCCAGCAGAAGACTGACCCTCTACAATGAGCAGTTCTTC	CASRRLTLYNEQFF
TRBD1	TRBJ1-2	TRBV5-6	16	NA	TGTGCCAGCAGCCCCCGGGACAGGACGACTAACTATGGCTACACCTTC	CASSPRDRTTNYGYTF
NA	TRBJ1-5	TRBV7-3	16	NA	TGTGCCAGCAGCCCCTCGGGGGGCGCAGGGAAGGAGCCCCAGCATTTT	CASSPSGGAGKEPQHF
TRBD2	TRBJ2-2	TRBV5-4	14	NA	TGTGCCAGCAGCCCCGAGGGGAGGGACGGGGAGCTGTTTTTT	CASSPEGRDGELFF
NA	TRBJ1-4	TRBV29-1	14	NA	TGCAGCGCGGGCAGGGATGGGGCTAATGAAAAACTGTTTTTT	CSAGRDGANEKLFF
TRBD1	TRBJ1-5	TRBV6-4	17	NA	TGTGCCAGCAGTGACTCCGATGACGGAGGGGGCGGTCAGCCCCAGCATTTT	CASSDSDDGGGGQPQHF
TRBD1	TRBJ1-2	TRBV2	14	NA	TGTGCCAGCAGTTCTTGGACAGGGAACTATGGCTACACCTTC	CASSSWTGNYGYTF
NA	TRBJ2-2	TRBV4-1	18	NA	TGCGCCAGCAGCCAAGAGTCCCCAACTAGTGCTAACACCGGGGAGCTGTTTTTT	CASSQESPTSANTGELFF
NA	TRBJ2-3	TRBV19	13	NA	TGTGCCAGTATGCGGCAGCACACAGATACGCAGTATTTT	CASMRQHTDTQYF
NA	TRBJ2-1	TRBV19	14	NA	TGTGCCAGTAGTTCCACCGGGGTCTACAATGAGCAGTTCTTC	CASSSTGVYNEQFF
NA	TRBJ1-2	TRBV5-1	13	few	TGCGCCAGCAGCCTGACAGTTAACTATGGCTACACCTTC	CASSLTVNYGYTF
TRBD1	TRBJ1-2	TRBV5-1	17	NA	TGCGCCAGCAGCTTGGCTGGGACAGGCCCTCTTCTCTATGGCTACACCTTC	CASSLAGTGPLLYGYTF